Each of the 15 T cell receptor beta chains below was sequenced from the same sample in a study of cytomegalovirus exposure and HLA in healthy donors. Vbeta (60) and Jbeta (13) primers were used in the PCR. Sequencing was performed with immunoSEQ multiplex PCR; in TCRdb, only in-frame clones are kept and a portion is missing. Among about 180,000 clones listed, about 81% were seen once. Material for sequencing was PBMCs. The receptors here all came from a man aged 35 to 55 in good health and CMV-seronegative.

The chain carries TRBV11-2 and TRBJ2-7, with 7 bases matching TRBD2. J lost 1 base, V lost 4 bases, and 10 bases had no gene match. Germline assignment: CDR1 SGHAT and CDR2 FQNNGV. The CDR3 covers 16 residues. CDR3 residues: CASSWASGSFSYEQYF. The CDR3 bases are TGTGCCAGCAGCTGGGCTAGCGGTTCGTTTTCCTACGAGCAGTACTTC.

The chain is built from TRBV5-1 and TRBJ2-1; tentative D call: TRBD2 (5 bases). V lost 0 bases, J lost 5 bases, and 9 bases lay in between. This CDR3 has 14 residues. Germline V CDR1 and CDR2: SGHRS, YFSETQ. The CDR3 region has the DNA TGCGCCAGCAGCTTGGTGGACTCAAACAATGAGCAGTTCTTC. Its translation is CASSLVDSNNEQFF.

The rearrangement links TRBV7-2 to TRBJ2-7; 7 bases are a match to TRBD1. The germline CDR1 and CDR2 sequences are SGHTA and FQGNSA. J gave up 2 bases and V 2 bases, and 15 bases lay outside the gene matches. This CDR3 is built from 18 residues. The CDR3 region is CASSLKSGAGGLPYEQYF. CDR3 coding DNA: TGTGCCAGCAGCTTAAAGTCTGGGGCAGGGGGTTTACCCTACGAGCAGTACTTC. The whole variable domain, filled in from reference TRBV7-2 and TRBJ2-7, reads GAGVSQSPSNKVTEKGKDVELRCDPISGHTALYWYRQSLGQGLEFLIYFQGNSAPDKSGLPSDRFSAERTGGSVSTLTIQRTQQEDSAVYLCASSLKSGAGGLPYEQYFGPGTRLTVT.

The chain is built from TRBV6-1 and TRBJ2-7, with D perhaps matching TRBD2 (5 bases). Germline V gene data show CDR1 as MNHNS and CDR2 as SASEGT. V was shortened by 6 bases and J by 2 bases, with 17 bases between the two germline ends. The CDR3 contains 15 residues. The CDR3 nucleotides read TGTGCCAGCAGCGAGGGTTGGGTAGGCACCTACGAGCAGTACTTC. Translation gives CASSEGWVGTYEQYF.

The rearrangement joins TRBV28 to TRBJ1-3; 12 positions agree with TRBD1. Trimming at V came to 7 bases and at J to 5 bases, leaving 9 bases not matched to a gene. The CDR3 totals 16 residues. The germline CDR1 and CDR2 sequences are MDHEN and SYDVKM. The CDR3 region is CASNLSGQGARNTIYF. The CDR3 DNA reads TGTGCCAGCAACCTATCGGGACAGGGGGCAAGAAACACCATATATTTT.

This chain uses TRBV9 with TRBJ2-2, with TRBD2 as a possible D gene (5 bases). The CDR3 runs to 15 residues. CDR1 SGDLS and CDR2 YYNGEE come from the germline V gene. V lost 0 bases and J 4 bases, leaving 10 bases between the germline ends. The DNA of the CDR3 is TGTGCCAGCAGCGTAGAGAGGGCCGGCACCGGGGAGCTGTTTTTT. Residues: CASSVERAGTGELFF.

CDR3 in DNA: TGTGCCAGCAGTTATAGCGGGAGAACCTACAATGAGCAGTTCTTC. It translates to CASSYSGRTYNEQFF. The chain uses TRBV27 and TRBJ2-1; TRBD2 aligns across 9 bases. The CDR3 has 15 amino acids. Unmatched junction bases numbered 3, after V lost 4 bases and J lost 2 bases. Germline V gives CDR1 MNHEY, CDR2 SMNVEV (reference sequence).

This clone was detected only a few times. The chain joins TRBV7-3 to TRBJ2-5; TRBD2 matches 10 bases. CDR1 and CDR2 (germline): SGHTA, FQGTGA. After removal of 5 bases from V and 4 bases from J, the junction contained 4 bases not matched to a gene. The length of the CDR3 is 14 residues. The CDR3 sequence is CASSQSGGGETQYF. CDR3 sequence (DNA): TGTGCCAGCAGCCAGAGCGGGGGGGGAGAGACCCAGTACTTC.

The rearrangement links TRBV5-1 to TRBJ2-2, with 14 bases aligning to TRBD2. The V and J ends lost 1 base and 0 bases, in that order; junction bases with no gene match: 5. The CDR3 is 19 residues long. Germline lookup yields CDR1 SGHRS and CDR2 YFSETQ. CDR3 coding DNA: TGCGCCAGCAGCTTGTCCGGGACTAGCGGGGGAACGAACACCGGGGAGCTGTTTTTT. Residues: CASSLSGTSGGTNTGELFF.

The J gene is TRBJ2-1, the V gene TRBV5-3; tentative D call: TRBD1 (6 bases). TRBV5-3 is marked as an open reading frame, function uncertain. This CDR3 is 15 amino acids long. The V gene lost 4 bases and the J gene lost 1 base, with 12 bases spanning the gap. The CDR3 reads CARSLGTTSYNEQFF. The CDR3 DNA follows: TGTGCCAGAAGCCTAGGGACAACATCCTACAATGAGCAGTTCTTC.

V usage is TRBV5-6 and J usage is TRBJ2-3; 11 bases line up with TRBD1. Germline V CDR1 and CDR2: SGHDT, YYEEEE. The V segment lost 3 bases and the J segment 0 bases; nucleotides outside the gene matches: 3. This CDR3 region has 16 residues. The CDR3 nucleotides are TGTGCCAGCAGCTCGCGGGACAGGGGGAGCACAGATACGCAGTATTTT. Amino acid sequence: CASSSRDRGSTDTQYF.

The chain has TRBV19 and TRBJ1-4; D ambiguous. V lost 6 bases and J lost 7, with 18 bases in between. CDR3 size: 15 residues. Germline V gene sequence: CDR1 LNHDA, CDR2 SQIVND (reference sequence). In DNA, the CDR3 is TGTGCCAGTAGCGTTCGTCCAGTGCCAACTGAAAAACTGTTTTTT. Translating gives CASSVRPVPTEKLFF.

This clone has more than one count but fewer than ten. This chain joins TRBV6-5 and TRBJ2-2; 7 nucleotides align to TRBD1. J was trimmed by 6 bases and V by 3 bases; bases with no gene match: 4. Germline CDR1 and CDR2: MNHEY and SVGAGI. The CDR3 has 14 residues. CDR3 sequence: CASSYYRGPGELFF. For the CDR3, the DNA is TGTGCCAGCAGTTATTACAGGGGACCCGGGGAGCTGTTTTTT.

The rearrangement links TRBV11-2 to TRBJ2-1, with TRBD2 matching over 13 bases. Looked up from germline, CDR1 is SGHAT and CDR2 is FQNNGV. Trimming removed 2 bases from V and 4 bases from J; junction bases left unmatched: 8. CDR3 length: 18 amino acids. The chain's CDR3 is CASSLRLAGGGGYNEQFF. The CDR3 DNA reads as TGTGCCAGCAGCTTACGACTAGCGGGGGGCGGAGGTTACAATGAGCAGTTCTTC.

The chain couples TRBV6-1 to TRBJ1-2; weak D call: TRBD1 (5 bases). The CDR3 has 14 amino acids. Germline V gives CDR1 MNHNS, CDR2 SASEGT. Trimming stripped 7 bases from V and 5 bases from J, with 17 bases between. The CDR3 nucleotides are TGTGCCAGCACCGATGGGGGGGTCCCTTATGGCTACACCTTC. As protein: CASTDGGVPYGYTF.